The next 30 T cell receptor beta chains were all read from a single sample in a study of cytomegalovirus exposure and HLA in healthy donors. Only in-frame clones appear in the TCRdb table, and some are missing; sequencing was by immunoSEQ multiplex PCR. Counted here are around 400,000 clones, 80% to 90% occurring once; the ten biggest clones make up under 0.95%. Sequenced: PBMCs. These receptors originate from a woman under 30 in good health and CMV-seronegative.

V and J are TRBV7-7 and TRBJ2-1; 10 bases align to TRBD2. J was trimmed by 3 bases and V by 5 bases; bases with no gene match: 4. CDR1 and CDR2 from the germline V gene are SSHAT and FNYEAQ (reference sequence). This CDR3 is built from 15 residues. CDR3 residues: CASSTGLANYNEQFF. The CDR3 DNA follows: TGTGCCAGCAGCACGGGACTAGCGAACTACAATGAGCAGTTCTTC.

The chain carries TRBV5-4 and TRBJ2-3, with TRBD2 matching 8 bases. V shed 4 bases and J 1 base; nucleotides not matched to a gene: 14. Germline V gene sequence: CDR1 SGHNT, CDR2 YYREEE (reference sequence). The CDR3 loop spans 18 amino acids. The CDR3 region has the DNA TGTGCCAGCAGCCCAGCCAGCGGGGGCCAAACTCGCACAGATACGCAGTATTTT. Protein: CASSPASGGQTRTDTQYF. Combining the CDR3 with reference TRBV5-4 and TRBJ2-3 gives the whole variable domain ETGVTQSPTHLIKTRGQQVTLRCSSQSGHNTVSWYQQALGQGPQFIFQYYREEENGRGNFPPRFSGLQFPNYSSELNVNALELDDSALYLCASSPASGGQTRTDTQYFGPGTRLTVL.

The chain carries TRBV2 and TRBJ2-3; possibly TRBD1 for D (5 bases). The germline V gene has CDR1 SNHLY and CDR2 FYNNEI. V gave up 5 bases and J gave up 0 bases, with 9 bases separating them. The CDR3 runs 14 residues. For the CDR3, the DNA is TGTGCCAGCAGTCCAGGGTCTAGCACAGATACGCAGTATTTT. Translated: CASSPGSSTDTQYF.

V gene TRBV5-1 combines with J gene TRBJ2-5; D gene uncertain. The CDR3 has 14 amino acids. Germline loops: CDR1 SGHRS, CDR2 YFSETQ. The V end was cut by 1 base, the J end by 2 bases, with 9 bases between. CDR3 nucleotides: TGCGCCAGCAGCTTGTGGAGCCTACAAGAGACCCAGTACTTC. Amino acids: CASSLWSLQETQYF.

The V call is TRBV6-5, the J call TRBJ1-1; D unclear. V lost 5 bases and J 1 base, leaving 5 bases between the germline ends. The CDR3 extends over 12 amino acids. Per the germline V gene, CDR1 is MNHEY and CDR2 is SVGAGI. CDR3 region: CASSERNTEAFF. Here the CDR3 DNA reads TGTGCCAGCAGTGAGAGGAACACTGAAGCTTTCTTT.

This clone was observed a few times. The chain recombines TRBV10-3 with TRBJ1-5; 7 nucleotides agree with TRBD1. Germline CDR1 ENHRY, CDR2 SYGVKD. With V trimmed by 0 bases and J by 1 base, 3 bases remained unmatched. The CDR3 has 16 amino acids. The CDR3 region has the DNA TGTGCCATCAGTGAGTCTCCCAGGGGGAGCAATCAGCCCCAGCATTTT. Protein: CAISESPRGSNQPQHF.

The chain uses TRBV4-1 and TRBJ2-2; unclear D gene. The CDR3 consists of 15 residues. Trimming stripped 4 bases from V and 2 bases from J, with 11 bases between. The germline V gene encodes CDR1 MGHRA and CDR2 YSYEKL. CDR3 in DNA: TGCGCCAGCAGCCGCTCCACACGAAACACCGGGGAGCTGTTTTTT. Protein product: CASSRSTRNTGELFF.

The chain couples TRBV7-6 to TRBJ2-7, with TRBD1 matching over 11 bases. The CDR3 sequence is 15 residues long. Trimming took 5 bases from V and 2 from J; bases not matched to a gene: 5. Germline CDR1 reads SGHVS; CDR2 reads FNYEAQ. CDR3 sequence (DNA): TGTGCCAGCAGCCCACAGGACAGGGGGCCCTACGAGCAGTACTTC. Protein sequence: CASSPQDRGPYEQYF. The full variable domain, completed using reference TRBV7-6 and TRBJ2-7, is GAGVSQSPRYKVTKRGQDVALRCDPISGHVSLYWYRQALGQGPEFLTYFNYEAQQDKSGLPNDRFSAERPEGSISTLTIQRTEQRDSAMYRCASSPQDRGPYEQYFGPGTRLTVT.

This clone has more than one count but fewer than ten. V usage is TRBV30 and J usage is TRBJ1-5; D remains unclear. The germline CDR1 and CDR2 sequences are GTSNPN and SVGIG (reference sequence). V was cut by 2 bases and J by 9 bases, with 20 bases left in between. The CDR3 spans 15 residues. The CDR3 spells CAWSPATPLSGPQHF. In DNA form, the CDR3 reads TGTGCCTGGAGTCCCGCGACACCCTTAAGTGGGCCCCAGCATTTT.

This chain connects TRBV19 to TRBJ1-2, with TRBD1 matching 9 bases. V gave up 6 bases and J gave up 6 bases; unmatched junction bases: 11. The CDR3 is 15 residues long. CDR1 and CDR2 from the germline V gene are LNHDA and SQIVND (reference sequence). The chain's CDR3 is CASRTGGSPIDGYTF. For the CDR3, the DNA is TGTGCCAGTAGGACAGGGGGATCCCCAATTGATGGCTACACCTTC.

This chain links TRBV5-1 with TRBJ2-2; 10 bases agree with TRBD2. The CDR3 runs to 19 residues. The germline gives CDR1 SGHRS, CDR2 YFSETQ. V lost 4 bases, J lost 4 bases, and 16 bases stayed unmatched. The CDR3 sequence is CASSPDGILAGALTGELFF. CDR3 sequence (DNA): TGCGCCAGCAGCCCTGATGGAATTCTAGCGGGAGCCCTCACCGGGGAGCTGTTTTTT.

This sequence joins TRBV9 and TRBJ2-1; D might be TRBD2 (5 bases). The germline gives CDR1 SGDLS, CDR2 YYNGEE. The CDR3 is 14 amino acids. V lost 0 bases to trimming and J lost 4 bases, with 8 bases between them. The CDR3 protein is CASSVGRMYNEQFF. The DNA of the CDR3 is TGTGCCAGCAGCGTAGGGAGGATGTACAATGAGCAGTTCTTC.

The chain has TRBV29-1 and TRBJ1-2, with a tentative D call TRBD1 (5 bases). The CDR3 loop spans 11 amino acids. V was clipped by 5 bases and J by 2 bases, with 6 bases between them. Germline V lookup: CDR1 SQVTM, CDR2 ANQGSEA. The CDR3 reads CSVSGNYGYTF. Here the CDR3 DNA reads TGCAGCGTTTCAGGGAACTATGGCTACACCTTC.

The chain is built from TRBV2 and TRBJ2-5; the match to TRBD1 covers 7 bases. The V gene end was trimmed by 4 bases and the J gene end by 0 bases; junction bases not matched to a gene: 8. The CDR3 is 16 amino acids. CDR1 and CDR2 from the germline V gene are SNHLY and FYNNEI. CDR3 coding DNA: TGTGCCAGCAGTGCTCTCGGGACAGTGTACCAAGAGACCCAGTACTTC. This codes for CASSALGTVYQETQYF.

This clone was picked up one time. This rearrangement joins TRBV19 to TRBJ2-5; TRBD1 agrees at 8 bases. This CDR3 has 18 residues. The V gene's germline CDR1 is LNHDA and CDR2 SQIVND (reference sequence). The junction had 13 bases not matched to a gene; V was cut back by 0 bases and J by 4 bases. The CDR3 is CASSIDARGRDTRETQYF. As DNA, the CDR3 is TGTGCCAGTAGTATAGATGCCAGGGGGCGAGACACGCGAGAGACCCAGTACTTC.

The gene calls are TRBV28 and TRBJ2-5, with TRBD1 identical over 12 bases. The CDR3 length is 18 residues. Germline CDR1 and CDR2: MDHEN and SYDVKM. The junction had 15 bases not matched to a gene; V was cut back by 5 bases and J by 5 bases. The CDR3 DNA is TGTGCCAGCAGTCCACCTTTTATTGGGACAGGGGGCAGGGAGACCCAGTACTTC. Its translation: CASSPPFIGTGGRETQYF.

The chain employs TRBV11-3 and TRBJ2-3; D not certain. The CDR3 loop spans 13 amino acids. Germline V gene sequence: CDR1 SGHNT, CDR2 YENEEA. Trimming stripped 4 bases from V and 2 bases from J, with 7 bases between. CDR3 DNA sequence: TGTGCCAGCAGCTCCACTTTCACAGATACGCAGTATTTT. It specifies CASSSTFTDTQYF.

This clone was counted a single time. The rearrangement uses TRBV29-1 and TRBJ2-7; 9 bases are a match to TRBD1. CDR3 length: 12 residues. The germline CDR1 and CDR2 sequences are SQVTM and ANQGSEA. V lost 6 bases to trimming and J lost 6 bases; unmatched junction nucleotides: 6. The CDR3 protein is CSVRQGGSEQYF. The CDR3 nucleotides are TGCAGCGTGAGACAGGGGGGGAGCGAGCAGTACTTC.

V usage is TRBV5-1 and J usage is TRBJ2-7; D not resolved. CDR1 SGHRS and CDR2 YFSETQ come from the germline V gene. Trimming stripped 3 bases from V and 0 bases from J, with 7 bases between. This CDR3 contains 13 residues. CDR3 sequence: CASSYPGSYEQYF. CDR3 sequence (DNA): TGCGCCAGCAGCTACCCGGGCTCCTACGAGCAGTACTTC.

The DNA of the CDR3 is TGTGCCAGCAGTAACGAACAGGGAGGCAATCAGCCCCAGCATTTT. Translation: CASSNEQGGNQPQHF. The V gene is TRBV2, the J gene TRBJ1-5, with D maybe TRBD1 (6 bases). The V gene lost 5 bases and the J gene lost 2 bases, with 13 bases spanning the gap. The CDR3 contains 15 residues. CDR1 and CDR2 (germline): SNHLY, FYNNEI.

This clone has a handful of counts. This chain uses TRBV27 with TRBJ2-7; D may be TRBD2 (5 bases). Trimming removed 4 bases from V and 3 bases from J, with 10 bases in between. Germline lookup yields CDR1 MNHEY and CDR2 SMNVEV (reference sequence). The CDR3 is made up of 13 amino acids. The chain's CDR3 is CASSSRGVYEQYF. CDR3 sequence (DNA): TGTGCCAGCAGTTCCCGGGGAGTCTACGAGCAGTACTTC.

The chain links TRBV28 to TRBJ2-7, with 9 bases matching TRBD2. Unmatched junction bases numbered 5, after V lost 6 bases and J lost 2 bases. Germline assignment: CDR1 MDHEN and CDR2 SYDVKM. The CDR3 has 14 amino acids. CDR3 region: CASRLAGATYEQYF. DNA of the CDR3: TGTGCCAGCAGATTAGCGGGGGCCACCTACGAGCAGTACTTC.

The chain joins TRBV5-6 to TRBJ2-3, with TRBD1 matching 7 bases. V was pared by 3 bases and J by 2 bases, with 15 bases of the junction left unmatched. Germline V gene sequence: CDR1 SGHDT, CDR2 YYEEEE. This CDR3 comprises 18 residues. The CDR3 protein is CASSYRRTGSEYTDTQYF. Here the CDR3 DNA reads TGTGCCAGCAGCTACCGAAGGACAGGCTCAGAGTACACAGATACGCAGTATTTT.

This sequence joins TRBV19 and TRBJ1-5, with 10 bases matching TRBD1. V gave up 7 bases and J gave up 4 bases; unmatched junction bases: 7. The CDR3 consists of 15 residues. Looked up from germline, CDR1 is LNHDA and CDR2 is SQIVND (reference sequence). The DNA for the CDR3 is TGTGCCAGTACATGGGACAGGGGACTTAATCAGCCCCAGCATTTT. As protein: CASTWDRGLNQPQHF.

The rearrangement joins TRBV29-1 to TRBJ2-1, with 7 bases matching TRBD2. Germline V lookup: CDR1 SQVTM, CDR2 ANQGSEA. The junction had 8 bases not matched to a gene; V was cut back by 8 bases and J by 4 bases. This CDR3 comprises 13 residues. The CDR3 DNA reads TGCAGCTTTGCCCTAGCGGTTTACAATGAGCAGTTCTTC. Translating it yields CSFALAVYNEQFF.

The chain employs TRBV7-3 and TRBJ2-2; maybe TRBD1 (5 bases). Germline V lookup: CDR1 SGHTA, CDR2 FQGTGA. Between the trimmed V and J ends, which lost 3 bases and 3 bases, there was a span of 17 bases. This CDR3 is 17 amino acids long. In DNA, the CDR3 is TGTGCCAGCAGCTTCGGTCCAGGGCCCATTTACACCGGGGAGCTGTTTTTT. It encodes CASSFGPGPIYTGELFF. Together with reference TRBV7-3 and TRBJ2-2, the CDR3 gives the full variable domain: GAGVSQTPSNKVTEKGKYVELRCDPISGHTALYWYRQSLGQGPEFLIYFQGTGAADDSGLPNDRFFAVRPEGSVSTLKIQRTERGDSAVYLCASSFGPGPIYTGELFFGEGSRLTVL.

The chain recombines TRBV9 with TRBJ2-5, with TRBD2 identical over 10 bases. The V gene end was trimmed by 0 bases and the J gene end by 5 bases; junction bases not matched to a gene: 7. The germline CDR1 and CDR2 sequences are SGDLS and YYNGEE. This CDR3 spans 16 amino acids. CDR3 coding DNA: TGTGCCAGCAGCGTAGACCAGCGGGGGGGTGGTGAGACCCAGTACTTC. It is translated as CASSVDQRGGGETQYF.

This chain uses TRBV28 with TRBJ1-5; TRBD1 might be the D (5 bases). The germline gives CDR1 MDHEN, CDR2 SYDVKM. Between the trimmed V and J ends, which lost 4 bases and 7 bases, there was a span of 11 bases. The CDR3 length is 13 residues. In DNA, the CDR3 is TGTGCCAGCAGTTGGGATTGGGGCCAGCCCCAGCATTTT. It is translated as CASSWDWGQPQHF.

V usage is TRBV27 and J usage is TRBJ2-1; a weak D match, TRBD2 (6 bases). Trimming removed 5 bases from V and 0 bases from J, with 11 bases in between. CDR1 is MNHEY, CDR2 SMNVEV, per germline (reference sequence). CDR3 size: 15 residues. The CDR3 nucleotides are TGTGCCAGCAGTATAGCGGCTAGCTCCTACAATGAGCAGTTCTTC. This gives the protein CASSIAASSYNEQFF.

The V call is TRBV28, the J call TRBJ2-3; 9 nucleotides match TRBD1. The CDR3 extends over 19 amino acids. Germline-derived CDR1 and CDR2 are MDHEN and SYDVKM. V dropped 7 bases and J dropped 2; count of bases not matched to a gene: 19. CDR3 amino acids: CASTTPLGTGSGYTDTQYF. In DNA form, the CDR3 reads TGTGCCAGCACCACCCCCCTTGGGACAGGGTCCGGATACACAGATACGCAGTATTTT.